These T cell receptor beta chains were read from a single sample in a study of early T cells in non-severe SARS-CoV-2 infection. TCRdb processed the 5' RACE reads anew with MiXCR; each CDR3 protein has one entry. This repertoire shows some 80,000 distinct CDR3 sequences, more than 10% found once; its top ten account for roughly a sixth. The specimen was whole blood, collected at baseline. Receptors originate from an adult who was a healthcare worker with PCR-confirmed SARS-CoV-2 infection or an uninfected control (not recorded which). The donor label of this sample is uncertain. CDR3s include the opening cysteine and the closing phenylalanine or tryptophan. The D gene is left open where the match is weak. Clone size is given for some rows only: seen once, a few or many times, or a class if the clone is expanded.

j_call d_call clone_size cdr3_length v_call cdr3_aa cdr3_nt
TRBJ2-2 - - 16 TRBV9 CASSVSNSRDTGELFF TGTGCCAGCAGCGTCTCCAACTCTAGGGACACCGGGGAGCTGTTTTTT
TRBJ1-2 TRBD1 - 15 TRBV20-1 CSARAPDRVRYGYTF TGCAGTGCTAGAGCCCCAGACAGGGTGAGGTATGGCTACACCTTC
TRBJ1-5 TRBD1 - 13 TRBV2 CASRTGGRQPQHF TGTGCCAGCAGAACAGGGGGCAGGCAGCCCCAGCATTTT
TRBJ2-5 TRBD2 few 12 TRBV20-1 CSAPDPGGTQYF TGCAGTGCTCCCGACCCGGGAGGCACCCAGTACTTC
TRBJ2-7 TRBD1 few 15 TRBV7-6 CASSLAGTGGYEQYF TGTGCCAGCAGCTTAGCGGGGACAGGGGGCTACGAGCAGTACTTC
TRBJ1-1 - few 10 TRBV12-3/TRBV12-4 CASSFPEAFF TGTGCCAGCAGTTTTCCCGAAGCTTTCTTT
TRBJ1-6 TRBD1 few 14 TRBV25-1 CASSELRGRSPLHF TGTGCCAGCAGTGAACTGAGGGGGCGATCACCCCTCCACTTT
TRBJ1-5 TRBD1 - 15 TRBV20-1 CSAQTGAYSNQPQHF TGCAGTGCTCAGACAGGGGCCTATAGCAATCAGCCCCAGCATTTT
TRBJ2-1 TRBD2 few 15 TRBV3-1 CASSQLAGGGNEQFF TGTGCCAGCAGCCAATTAGCGGGAGGCGGCAATGAGCAGTTCTTC
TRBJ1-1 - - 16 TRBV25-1 CASSESSAGQGSEAFF TGTGCCAGCAGTGAATCCTCGGCAGGGCAGGGTTCGGAAGCTTTCTTT
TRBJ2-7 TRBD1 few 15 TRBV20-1 CSAVDRVIGSYEQYF TGCAGTGCCGTGGACAGGGTAATAGGTTCCTACGAGCAGTACTTC
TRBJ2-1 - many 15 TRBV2 CASSEVGPSYNEQFF TGTGCCAGCAGTGAGGTGGGTCCCTCCTACAATGAGCAGTTCTTC
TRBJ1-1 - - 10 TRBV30 CAWGRTEAFF TGTGCCTGGGGTAGGACTGAAGCTTTCTTT
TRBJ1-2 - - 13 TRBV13 CASSFGGGYGYTF TGTGCCAGCAGCTTCGGGGGCGGCTATGGCTACACCTTC
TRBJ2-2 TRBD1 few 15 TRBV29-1 CSVLGTGGGTGELFF TGCAGCGTCCTCGGAACAGGGGGCGGCACCGGGGAGCTGTTTTTT
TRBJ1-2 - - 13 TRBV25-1 CAIPSGEGHGYTF TGTGCCATCCCGAGCGGAGAGGGCCATGGCTACACCTTC
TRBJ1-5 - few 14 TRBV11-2 CASSLDGSNQPQHF TGTGCCAGCAGCTTAGACGGAAGCAATCAGCCCCAGCATTTT
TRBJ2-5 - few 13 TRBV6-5 CASSYGRHGTQYF TGTGCCAGCAGTTACGGGCGGCACGGGACCCAGTACTTC
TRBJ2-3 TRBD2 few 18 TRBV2 CASSVEGLAGGVTDTQYF TGTGCCAGCAGTGTAGAGGGACTAGCGGGAGGCGTCACAGATACGCAGTATTTT
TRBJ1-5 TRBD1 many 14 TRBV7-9 CASSPGQGWQPQHF TGTGCCAGCAGCCCAGGACAGGGATGGCAGCCCCAGCATTTT
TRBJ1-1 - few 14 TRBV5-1 CASSSTGPNTEAFF TGCGCCAGCAGCTCGACCGGGCCGAACACTGAAGCTTTCTTT
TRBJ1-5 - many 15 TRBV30 CACTMGRGRNQPQHF TGTGCCTGCACCATGGGCAGGGGCCGGAATCAGCCCCAGCATTTT
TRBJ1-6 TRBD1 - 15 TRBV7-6 CASSKSGTGNSPLHF TGTGCCAGCAGCAAATCCGGGACAGGGAATTCACCCCTCCACTTT
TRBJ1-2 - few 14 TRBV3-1 CASSQDRGRDGYTF TGTGCCAGCAGCCAAGATCGCGGCCGAGATGGCTACACCTTC
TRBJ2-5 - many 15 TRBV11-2 CASSLEASRQETQYF TGTGCCAGCAGCTTAGAAGCAAGTCGGCAAGAGACCCAGTACTTC
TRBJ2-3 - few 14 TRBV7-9 CASSTRQSTDTQYF TGTGCCAGCAGCACCAGACAGAGCACAGATACGCAGTATTTT
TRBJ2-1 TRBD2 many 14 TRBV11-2 CASRRTSGQHEQFF TGTGCCAGCCGGCGGACTAGCGGGCAACACGAGCAGTTCTTC
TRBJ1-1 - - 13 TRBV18 CASSQGPNTEAFF TGTGCCAGCTCACAGGGACCGAACACTGAAGCTTTCTTT
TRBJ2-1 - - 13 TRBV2 CASSLDPYNEQFF TGTGCCAGCAGTTTGGACCCTTACAATGAGCAGTTCTTC
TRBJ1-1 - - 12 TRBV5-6 CASSLGSTEAFF TGTGCCAGCAGCTTGGGGTCAACTGAAGCTTTCTTT
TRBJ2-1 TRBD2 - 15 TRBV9 CASSSTGTSTNEQFF TGTGCCAGCAGCTCAACCGGGACTAGCACCAATGAGCAGTTCTTC
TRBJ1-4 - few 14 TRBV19 CLPDGYRANEKLFF TGTCTCCCGGATGGGTATAGGGCTAATGAAAAACTGTTTTTT
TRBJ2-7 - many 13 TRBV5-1 CASSLYGAYEQYF TGCGCCAGCAGCTTGTACGGAGCCTACGAGCAGTACTTC
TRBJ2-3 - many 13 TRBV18 CASSPPGADTQYF TGTGCCAGCTCACCACCAGGCGCAGATACGCAGTATTTT
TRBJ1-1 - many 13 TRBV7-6 CASSLGQITEAFF TGTGCCAGCAGCTTAGGACAGATCACTGAAGCTTTCTTT
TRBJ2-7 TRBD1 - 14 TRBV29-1 CSVAGTGSSYEQYF TGCAGCGTTGCGGGGACAGGATCGTCCTACGAGCAGTACTTC
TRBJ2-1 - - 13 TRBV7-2 CASSGTRDNEQFF TGTGCCAGCAGCGGTACTAGGGACAATGAGCAGTTCTTC
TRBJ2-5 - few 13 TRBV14 CASSRGPEGTQYF TGTGCCAGCAGTCGGGGACCGGAGGGGACCCAGTACTTC
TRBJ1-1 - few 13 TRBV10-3 CAIRREENTEAFF TGTGCCATCAGACGGGAAGAGAACACTGAAGCTTTCTTT
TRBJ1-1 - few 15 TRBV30 CAWDRAGVMNTEAFF TGTGCCTGGGACCGGGCAGGAGTGATGAACACTGAAGCTTTCTTT
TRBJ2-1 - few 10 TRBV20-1 CSAGDNEQFF TGCAGTGCTGGGGACAATGAGCAGTTCTTC
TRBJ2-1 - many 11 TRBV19 CASSEYNEQFF TGTGCCAGTAGTGAGTACAATGAGCAGTTCTTC
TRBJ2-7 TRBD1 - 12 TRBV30 CACPGQTGEQYF TGTGCCTGCCCGGGACAGACAGGCGAGCAGTACTTC
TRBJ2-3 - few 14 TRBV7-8 CASSLAAYTDTQYF TGTGCCAGCAGCTTAGCAGCTTACACAGATACGCAGTATTTT
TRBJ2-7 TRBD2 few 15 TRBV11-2 CASSLGLADTYEQYF TGTGCCAGCAGCTTAGGACTAGCGGACACCTACGAGCAGTACTTC
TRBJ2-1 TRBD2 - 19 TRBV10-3 CAITSLGTSGNFSYNEQFF TGTGCCATCACATCACTCGGGACTAGCGGCAACTTCTCCTACAATGAGCAGTTCTTC
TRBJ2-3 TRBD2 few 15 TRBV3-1 CASSAGTRVTDTQYF TGTGCCAGCAGCGCCGGGACTAGGGTCACAGATACGCAGTATTTT